Given below is one TCR beta chain in context. The PCR employed 60 Vbeta primers together with 13 Jbeta primers. Sequencing used immunoSEQ multiplex PCR; TCRdb keeps in-frame clones, though not all of them. This table holds more than 95,000 clones, about 80% found once. This sample is part of a study of cytomegalovirus exposure and HLA in healthy donors. The CDR3 has 12 amino acids. V lost 8 bases and J lost 3, with 9 bases in between. The germline V gene encodes CDR1 SGHNT and CDR2 YENEEA. The sequenced sample consisted of PBMCs. The receptor comes from a woman aged 45-60 years in good health and CMV-seropositive. This chain links TRBV11-3 with TRBJ2-3; the D gene is possibly TRBD2 (5 bases). CDR3 amino acids: CASAGGTDTQYF. CDR3 coding DNA: TGTGCCAGCGCAGGCGGGACAGATACGCAGTATTTT.